These T cell receptor beta chains were read from a single sample in a study of T cells in tuberculosis. Clones were read by immunoSEQ multiplex PCR, and TCRdb kept only the in-frame ones, dropping some. Here the sample spans tens of thousands of clones, roughly 88% being singletons. This sample comprised PBMCs, obtained at tuberculosis diagnosis. These receptors were obtained from an adult with tuberculosis. Each CDR3 is given with its conserved first and last residue. The order of the fields is CDR3 length, clone size, V gene, J gene, D gene, CDR3 DNA, CDR3 protein. D genes are given only for firm matches. Part of the rows lack a size; the others show once, few, many or a class for expanded clones.

cdr3_length: 15; clone_size: -; v_call: TRBV15; j_call: TRBJ1-5; d_call: -; cdr3_nt: TGTGCCACCAGCAGAGATTCGAGTAGGGGTCAGCCCCAGCATTTT; cdr3_aa: CATSRDSSRGQPQHF
cdr3_length: 15; clone_size: -; v_call: TRBV14; j_call: TRBJ1-1; d_call: TRBD1; cdr3_nt: TGTGCCAGCAGCCAAGGACAGGGAAGGGGAAGTGAAGCTTTCTTT; cdr3_aa: CASSQGQGRGSEAFF
cdr3_length: 15; clone_size: -; v_call: TRBV9; j_call: TRBJ1-3; d_call: -; cdr3_nt: TGTGCCAGCAGCGCCTACAGTTTCTCTGGAAACACCATATATTTT; cdr3_aa: CASSAYSFSGNTIYF
cdr3_length: 15; clone_size: -; v_call: TRBV5-1; j_call: TRBJ2-7; d_call: -; cdr3_nt: TGCGCCAGCAAGATTCAGGGTTCCCCCGCCTACGAGCAGTACTTC; cdr3_aa: CASKIQGSPAYEQYF
cdr3_length: 15; clone_size: -; v_call: TRBV9; j_call: TRBJ2-2; d_call: -; cdr3_nt: TGTGCCAGCAGCGTAAAAGGCGGGGACACCGGGGAGCTGTTTTTT; cdr3_aa: CASSVKGGDTGELFF
cdr3_length: 13; clone_size: -; v_call: TRBV6-6; j_call: TRBJ1-4; d_call: TRBD1; cdr3_nt: TGTGCCAGCGAGGACAGGTCAAATGAAAAACTGTTTTTT; cdr3_aa: CASEDRSNEKLFF
cdr3_length: 14; clone_size: -; v_call: TRBV5-6; j_call: TRBJ1-1; d_call: -; cdr3_nt: TGTGCCAGCAGCCATGCGGGAATGAACACTGAAGCTTTCTTT; cdr3_aa: CASSHAGMNTEAFF
cdr3_length: 12; clone_size: -; v_call: TRBV19; j_call: TRBJ2-7; d_call: TRBD2; cdr3_nt: TGTGCCAGTAGTATGGAAGGGAGGGCTTGGTACTTC; cdr3_aa: CASSMEGRAWYF
cdr3_length: 14; clone_size: -; v_call: TRBV6-6; j_call: TRBJ1-3; d_call: -; cdr3_nt: TGTGCCAGCAGGGTTCTATCCTCTGGAAACACCATATATTTT; cdr3_aa: CASRVLSSGNTIYF
cdr3_length: 17; clone_size: -; v_call: TRBV13; j_call: TRBJ2-1; d_call: TRBD2; cdr3_nt: TGTGCCAGCAGCAGCGGACTAGCACCTGAGAGGTGGAATGAGCAGTTCTTC; cdr3_aa: CASSSGLAPERWNEQFF
cdr3_length: 17; clone_size: -; v_call: TRBV7-2; j_call: TRBJ2-6; d_call: -; cdr3_nt: TGTGCCAGCAGCTTAGCTGGGCCGCCGGGGGGGGCCAACGTCCTGACTTTC; cdr3_aa: CASSLAGPPGGANVLTF
cdr3_length: 14; clone_size: -; v_call: TRBV19; j_call: TRBJ2-1; d_call: TRBD2; cdr3_nt: TGTGCCAGTAGTATGGGCCTAGCGGACAATGAGCAGTTCTTC; cdr3_aa: CASSMGLADNEQFF
cdr3_length: 13; clone_size: -; v_call: TRBV30; j_call: TRBJ2-3; d_call: -; cdr3_nt: TGTGCCTGGAAACAGGGTAGCACAGATACGCAGTATTTT; cdr3_aa: CAWKQGSTDTQYF
cdr3_length: 15; clone_size: -; v_call: TRBV5-1; j_call: TRBJ2-1; d_call: TRBD2; cdr3_nt: TGCGCCAGCAGTTTGACTAGCGGGAGCTACAATGAGCAGTTCTTC; cdr3_aa: CASSLTSGSYNEQFF
cdr3_length: 12; clone_size: -; v_call: TRBV11-2; j_call: TRBJ2-7; d_call: -; cdr3_nt: TGTGCCAGCAGCCCTGGGGCGTACGAGCAGTACTTC; cdr3_aa: CASSPGAYEQYF
cdr3_length: 12; clone_size: -; v_call: TRBV29-1; j_call: TRBJ1-1; d_call: TRBD1; cdr3_nt: TGCAGCGTTGCTCAGGGGGCTACTGAAGCTTTCTTT; cdr3_aa: CSVAQGATEAFF
cdr3_length: 13; clone_size: -; v_call: TRBV25-1; j_call: TRBJ1-2; d_call: -; cdr3_nt: TGTGCCAGCAGGAGGGGGGGCGAGTATGGCTACACCTTC; cdr3_aa: CASRRGGEYGYTF
cdr3_length: 13; clone_size: few; v_call: TRBV7-9; j_call: TRBJ2-2; d_call: -; cdr3_nt: TGTGCCAGCACTCTTACGGAGCTTGTTGAGCTGTTTTTT; cdr3_aa: CASTLTELVELFF
cdr3_length: 13; clone_size: -; v_call: TRBV7-9; j_call: TRBJ1-4; d_call: -; cdr3_nt: TGTGCCGGGGAGGGAACAACTAATGAAAAACTGTTTTTT; cdr3_aa: CAGEGTTNEKLFF
cdr3_length: 14; clone_size: -; v_call: TRBV6-1; j_call: TRBJ1-2; d_call: TRBD1; cdr3_nt: TGTGCCAGCAGTCTCCAGACAGGGATCGACGGCTACACCTTC; cdr3_aa: CASSLQTGIDGYTF
cdr3_length: 14; clone_size: few; v_call: TRBV4-3; j_call: TRBJ1-5; d_call: -; cdr3_nt: TGCGCCAGCAGCCAAGAACTTAGCAATCAGCCCCAGCATTTT; cdr3_aa: CASSQELSNQPQHF
cdr3_length: 15; clone_size: few; v_call: TRBV4-3; j_call: TRBJ2-1; d_call: -; cdr3_nt: TGCGCCAGCAGCCAAGATCGGGCAGGGAACAATGAGCAGTTCTTC; cdr3_aa: CASSQDRAGNNEQFF
cdr3_length: 16; clone_size: -; v_call: TRBV6-5; j_call: TRBJ1-3; d_call: TRBD1; cdr3_nt: TGTGCCAGCAGTTATCTGCCGGGACAGGGGGCAGACACCATATATTTT; cdr3_aa: CASSYLPGQGADTIYF
cdr3_length: 17; clone_size: -; v_call: TRBV4-3; j_call: TRBJ2-1; d_call: -; cdr3_nt: TGCGCCAGCAGCCGTAATCGTGGAGCGAGCTCCTACAATGAGCAGTTCTTC; cdr3_aa: CASSRNRGASSYNEQFF
cdr3_length: 10; clone_size: once; v_call: TRBV20-1; j_call: TRBJ1-1; d_call: -; cdr3_nt: TGCAGTGGAGTCGTGCCTGAAGCTTTCTTT; cdr3_aa: CSGVVPEAFF
cdr3_length: 13; clone_size: -; v_call: TRBV18; j_call: TRBJ1-1; d_call: -; cdr3_nt: TGTGCCAGCTCACTCCCGGACTTCACTGAAGCTTTCTTT; cdr3_aa: CASSLPDFTEAFF
cdr3_length: 17; clone_size: once; v_call: TRBV7-3; j_call: TRBJ2-3; d_call: TRBD2; cdr3_nt: TGTGCCAGCAGCTCGCGGGTAGCGGGAGGGCCCACAGATACGCAGTATTTT; cdr3_aa: CASSSRVAGGPTDTQYF
cdr3_length: 13; clone_size: once; v_call: TRBV6-4; j_call: TRBJ2-3; d_call: -; cdr3_nt: TGTGCCAGCAGCACCTCGGAGAAGGATACGCAGTATTTT; cdr3_aa: CASSTSEKDTQYF
cdr3_length: 15; clone_size: -; v_call: TRBV5-5; j_call: TRBJ1-2; d_call: -; cdr3_nt: TGTGCCAGCAGCTTGGCCCGGACACGCATGGGTGGCTACACCTTC; cdr3_aa: CASSLARTRMGGYTF
cdr3_length: 15; clone_size: -; v_call: TRBV27; j_call: TRBJ2-3; d_call: TRBD1; cdr3_nt: TGTGCCAGCAGTTCCCAGGGGGCTGGCACAGATACGCAGTATTTT; cdr3_aa: CASSSQGAGTDTQYF
cdr3_length: 11; clone_size: -; v_call: TRBV6-6; j_call: TRBJ2-7; d_call: -; cdr3_nt: TGTGCCAGCACAGTTAATCGCGAGCAGTACTTC; cdr3_aa: CASTVNREQYF
cdr3_length: 14; clone_size: -; v_call: TRBV6-1; j_call: TRBJ1-3; d_call: -; cdr3_nt: TGTGCCAGCAGTGATAGGGGGACTGGAAACACCATATATTTT; cdr3_aa: CASSDRGTGNTIYF
cdr3_length: 15; clone_size: -; v_call: TRBV6-1; j_call: TRBJ1-2; d_call: TRBD1; cdr3_nt: TGTGCCAGCAGCTTTAGACAGGGGTGGAGCTATGGCTACACCTTC; cdr3_aa: CASSFRQGWSYGYTF
cdr3_length: 12; clone_size: few; v_call: TRBV5-8; j_call: TRBJ2-1; d_call: TRBD2; cdr3_nt: TGTGCCAGCAGCTTCGGGGGGACTGAGCAGTTCTTC; cdr3_aa: CASSFGGTEQFF
cdr3_length: 13; clone_size: -; v_call: TRBV6-5; j_call: TRBJ1-2; d_call: -; cdr3_nt: TGTGCCAGCAGCGGTACAGGGACCTATGGCTACACCTTC; cdr3_aa: CASSGTGTYGYTF
cdr3_length: 12; clone_size: -; v_call: TRBV13; j_call: TRBJ1-1; d_call: -; cdr3_nt: TGTGCCAGCAGCGCCAGGATGACTGAAGCTTTCTTT; cdr3_aa: CASSARMTEAFF
cdr3_length: 15; clone_size: few; v_call: TRBV5-1; j_call: TRBJ1-2; d_call: -; cdr3_nt: TGCGCCAGCAGCCCAGGGACAAAGGCTAACTATGGCTACACCTTC; cdr3_aa: CASSPGTKANYGYTF
cdr3_length: 14; clone_size: -; v_call: TRBV19; j_call: TRBJ1-1; d_call: TRBD1; cdr3_nt: TGTGCCAGTACCCCACAGGGGGTGAGCACTGAAGCTTTCTTT; cdr3_aa: CASTPQGVSTEAFF
cdr3_length: 11; clone_size: once; v_call: TRBV20-1; j_call: TRBJ1-1; d_call: -; cdr3_nt: TGCAGTGCTCCCACAGGCACTGAAGCTTTCTTT; cdr3_aa: CSAPTGTEAFF
cdr3_length: 15; clone_size: once; v_call: TRBV5-1; j_call: TRBJ1-6; d_call: -; cdr3_nt: TGCGCCAGCAGCTTCGACAGTCTAGATAATTCACCCCTCCACTTT; cdr3_aa: CASSFDSLDNSPLHF
cdr3_length: 14; clone_size: -; v_call: TRBV7-2; j_call: TRBJ2-7; d_call: -; cdr3_nt: TGTGCCAGCAGCACCGGGACTGGGTCCTACGAGCAGTACTTC; cdr3_aa: CASSTGTGSYEQYF
cdr3_length: 14; clone_size: -; v_call: TRBV13; j_call: TRBJ1-1; d_call: -; cdr3_nt: TGTGCCAGCAGCTTAACGGGACAGAACACTGAAGCTTTCTTT; cdr3_aa: CASSLTGQNTEAFF
cdr3_length: 16; clone_size: -; v_call: TRBV6-6; j_call: TRBJ2-3; d_call: -; cdr3_nt: TGTGCCAGCAGTTACCCGCAGGACTCAAGCACAGATACGCAGTATTTT; cdr3_aa: CASSYPQDSSTDTQYF
cdr3_length: 12; clone_size: -; v_call: TRBV11-2; j_call: TRBJ2-2; d_call: -; cdr3_nt: TGTGCCAGCAGAAGGAGCACCGGGGAGCTGTTTTTT; cdr3_aa: CASRRSTGELFF
cdr3_length: 14; clone_size: -; v_call: TRBV29-1; j_call: TRBJ1-1; d_call: -; cdr3_nt: TGCAGCGTCTTAAGGGGGGGGTGGAACACTGAAGCTTTCTTT; cdr3_aa: CSVLRGGWNTEAFF
cdr3_length: 12; clone_size: -; v_call: TRBV13; j_call: TRBJ2-3; d_call: -; cdr3_nt: TGTGCCAGCAGAACGGGTATAGATACGCAGTATTTT; cdr3_aa: CASRTGIDTQYF
cdr3_length: 15; clone_size: -; v_call: TRBV15; j_call: TRBJ1-1; d_call: TRBD1; cdr3_nt: TGTGCCACCAGCAGCGGACAGGGTGGACCCACTGAAGCTTTCTTT; cdr3_aa: CATSSGQGGPTEAFF
cdr3_length: 14; clone_size: -; v_call: TRBV19; j_call: TRBJ2-2; d_call: TRBD1; cdr3_nt: TGTGCCAGTAGTATAGTGGCAGGGGGCGGGGAGCTGTTTTTT; cdr3_aa: CASSIVAGGGELFF
cdr3_length: 14; clone_size: once; v_call: TRBV30; j_call: TRBJ2-2; d_call: -; cdr3_nt: TGTGCCTTAGGAGGGGGGGCGCGCACCGGGGAGCTGTTTTTT; cdr3_aa: CALGGGARTGELFF
cdr3_length: 14; clone_size: -; v_call: TRBV7-9; j_call: TRBJ1-1; d_call: TRBD1; cdr3_nt: TGTGCCAGCAGCTCTCGACAGGGGATGGGTGAAGCTTTCTTT; cdr3_aa: CASSSRQGMGEAFF
cdr3_length: 14; clone_size: -; v_call: TRBV5-4; j_call: TRBJ2-7; d_call: TRBD1; cdr3_nt: TGTGCCAGCAGCTTGCGTACAGGGGGCCGCGAGCAGTACTTC; cdr3_aa: CASSLRTGGREQYF
cdr3_length: 20; clone_size: -; v_call: TRBV9; j_call: TRBJ1-6; d_call: -; cdr3_nt: TGTGCCAGCAGCGTAGGGATGAGGAAGGGGCTCAGTCCATTTGGGGCACCCCTCCACTTT; cdr3_aa: CASSVGMRKGLSPFGAPLHF
cdr3_length: 15; clone_size: -; v_call: TRBV6-5; j_call: TRBJ2-7; d_call: -; cdr3_nt: TGTGCCAGCAGTTACTCGAGGACTCCCGGTTACGAGCAGTACTTC; cdr3_aa: CASSYSRTPGYEQYF
cdr3_length: 16; clone_size: -; v_call: TRBV7-9; j_call: TRBJ2-1; d_call: -; cdr3_nt: TGTGCCAGCAGCTTAGGTAGCGGAGGCTCCTACAATGAGCAGTTCTTC; cdr3_aa: CASSLGSGGSYNEQFF
cdr3_length: 15; clone_size: -; v_call: TRBV4-1; j_call: TRBJ2-4; d_call: -; cdr3_nt: TGCGCCAGCAGCCAAGTGAGGGGGTTGGGAAACATTCAGTACTTC; cdr3_aa: CASSQVRGLGNIQYF
cdr3_length: 16; clone_size: -; v_call: TRBV7-7; j_call: TRBJ2-5; d_call: TRBD2; cdr3_nt: TGTGCCAGCAGCCAGCGCCTAGCGGGAGGACAAGAGACCCAGTACTTC; cdr3_aa: CASSQRLAGGQETQYF
cdr3_length: 15; clone_size: -; v_call: TRBV10-1; j_call: TRBJ1-1; d_call: -; cdr3_nt: TGCGCCAGCAGTGAGTTTGGGGACTGGGGGGCTGAAGCTTTCTTT; cdr3_aa: CASSEFGDWGAEAFF
cdr3_length: 16; clone_size: -; v_call: TRBV25-1; j_call: TRBJ2-3; d_call: -; cdr3_nt: TGTGCCAGCAGTGAATGGGGGCAGGTATTCACAGATACGCAGTATTTT; cdr3_aa: CASSEWGQVFTDTQYF